The 10 T cell receptor beta chains listed next were all sequenced from one sample in a study of cytotoxic CD8 clonotypes in ibrutinib-treated CLL. Data came from immunoSEQ multiplex PCR; TCRdb stores just in-frame clones and leaves some out. The table records roughly 110,000 clones, 58% of them present only once. The sequencing used PBMCs, collected after 24 months of ibrutinib treatment. Every receptor here comes from a human donor with chronic lymphocytic leukemia.

This clone appeared a single time. The V gene is TRBV7-3, the J gene TRBJ2-1; a possible D gene is TRBD2 (5 bases). This CDR3 is built from 15 residues. Germline assignment: CDR1 SGHTA and CDR2 FQGTGA. V lost 5 bases and J lost 6, with 17 bases in between. The CDR3 coding sequence is TGTGCCAGCAGCCAAGAGGGTGGACCGAGCAATGAGCAGTTCTTC. Translating it yields CASSQEGGPSNEQFF.

This clone was picked up a small number of times. V gene TRBV6-5 combines with J gene TRBJ2-7; 12 bases align to TRBD2. Unmatched junction bases numbered 7, after V lost 6 bases and J lost 4 bases. CDR3 length equals 15 residues. Germline CDR1 reads MNHEY; CDR2 reads SVGAGI. The CDR3 is CASRNGLAGWYEQYF. The DNA for the CDR3 is TGTGCCAGCAGAAACGGACTAGCGGGGTGGTACGAGCAGTACTTC.

This sequence joins TRBV19 and TRBJ1-1; D is ambiguous. V was trimmed by 1 base and J by 6 bases, leaving 15 bases between them. This CDR3 has 15 residues. The germline CDR1 and CDR2 sequences are LNHDA and SQIVND (reference sequence). In nucleotides, the CDR3 is TGTGCCAGTAGTATAGGCGGCGCAACATTCCCTGAAGCTTTCTTT. Residues: CASSIGGATFPEAFF.

This clone was recorded a few times. The V and J genes are TRBV30 and TRBJ1-5; D gene ambiguous. The CDR3 runs 14 residues. The germline gives CDR1 GTSNPN, CDR2 SVGIG (reference sequence). Between the trimmed V and J ends, which lost 3 bases and 6 bases, there was a span of 15 bases. The CDR3 sequence: CAWRGDSLGQPQHF. In nucleotides, the CDR3 is TGTGCCTGGAGGGGAGACTCACTTGGTCAGCCCCAGCATTTT.

Only one count was recorded for this clone. The DNA is omitted, as the CDR3 cannot be located on it reliably, and the CDR3 follows TCRdb's listing. The chain has TRBV7-9 and TRBJ2-7; TRBD2, the table's D call, lacks a check against the DNA. Ends included, the CDR3 has 16 residues. From germline, CDR1 is SEHNR and CDR2 FQNEAQ (reference sequence). The CDR3 loop is CASSFGSGSSSYEQYF.

This clone occurred a few times. The chain recombines TRBV5-1 with TRBJ1-2; a possible D gene is TRBD1 (6 bases). The V gene's germline CDR1 is SGHRS and CDR2 YFSETQ. Trimming cost V 3 bases and J 6 bases, with 18 bases left between them. CDR3 length: 15 amino acids. The CDR3 nucleotides are TGCGCCAGCAGCTCCGGTTCCGGGGGCGTGGATGGCTACACCTTC. It encodes CASSSGSGGVDGYTF. Full variable domain (missing parts from reference TRBV5-1 and TRBJ1-2): KAGVTQTPRYLIKTRGQQVTLSCSPISGHRSVSWYQQTPGQGLQFLFEYFSETQRNKGNFPGRFSGRQFSNSRSEMNVSTLELGDSALYLCASSSGSGGVDGYTFGSGTRLTVV.

The V and J genes are TRBV12-5 and TRBJ1-1, with D unclear. The CDR3 spans 13 residues. Trimming took off 3 bases at V and 0 bases at J, with 5 bases between the two ends. Germline-derived CDR1 and CDR2 are LGHNT and FRNRAP. CDR3 in amino acids: CASGFGLNTEAFF. The CDR3, as DNA: TGTGCTAGTGGTTTCGGGCTGAACACTGAAGCTTTCTTT.

In this sample, this clone turned up many times. The V call is TRBV11-3, the J call TRBJ1-3; no clear D gene. Germline values: CDR1 SGHNT, CDR2 YENEEA. The CDR3 is 16 amino acids. The germline V and J ends were trimmed by 5 bases and 1 base, with 15 bases remaining between them. In DNA, the CDR3 is TGTGCCAGCAGCCCCCGGTGGGTTTTGTCTGGAAACACCATATATTTT. Its translation is CASSPRWVLSGNTIYF.

V and J are TRBV5-8 and TRBJ1-4; the D is unclear. The CDR3 has 15 residues. Between the trimmed V and J ends, which lost 3 bases and 1 base, there was a span of 10 bases. Germline-derived CDR1 and CDR2 are SGHTS and YDEGEE. The CDR3 loop reads CASSWGGRTNEKLFF. The DNA of the CDR3 is TGTGCCAGCAGCTGGGGAGGCAGAACTAATGAAAAACTGTTTTTT. The full variable domain, its missing parts supplied by reference TRBV5-8 and TRBJ1-4, is EAGVTQSPTHLIKTRGQQATLRCSPISGHTSVYWYQQALGLGLQFLLWYDEGEERNRGNFPPRFSGRQFPNYSSELNVNALELEDSALYLCASSWGGRTNEKLFFGSGTQLSVL.

This clone has more than one count but fewer than ten. This sequence joins TRBV7-2 and TRBJ2-3, with 13 bases lining up with TRBD2. In germline, CDR1 is SGHTA, CDR2 FQGNSA. V was pared by 4 bases and J by 2 bases, with 3 bases of the junction left unmatched. This CDR3 is built from 16 residues. CDR3 nucleotides: TGTGCCAGCAGCTCGGGACTAGCGGGGTTCACAGATACGCAGTATTTT. This gives the protein CASSSGLAGFTDTQYF.